A selection of T cell receptor beta chains follows, all from one sample in a study of blood T cell repertoires in COVID-19. Method: immunoSEQ multiplex PCR; TCRdb's copy keeps in-frame clones and lacks some. The sample contains 200,000 to 250,000 clones, about 80% of which appear only once. Sequenced: peripheral blood. The source of these receptors is a woman aged 55-70 years with acute or convalescent COVID-19. The CDR3 runs from the conserved cysteine through the conserved F or W.

TRBV29-1 CSVITGASEAFF
TRBV12-3/TRBV12-4 CASSRQGAHEQYF
TRBV14 CASSLAGPASYEQYF
TRBV7-2 CASSPEVVQPQYF
TRBV30 CAWSVHGAIYGYTF
TRBV7-9 CASSLLGGETQYF
TRBV5-1 CASSLLEGGNEQFF
TRBV4-2 CASSQEPVQGQPQHF
TRBV19 CASMRRGGSGNTIYF
TRBV30 CACSPGGYYGYTF
TRBV7-8 CASSLGFGNLNTGELFF
TRBV5-1 CASTKEGVRVDEQFF
TRBV10-3 CAISDGRKSNQPQHF
TRBV5-1 CASSFGGTVYEQFF
TRBV6-5 CASSRDSNILGAAFF
TRBV28 CASSDPTEAFF
TRBV28 CASFVGGNNQPQHF
TRBV6-6 CASSYGRDRGQGYTF
TRBV4-1 CASSQDPRDEQYF